The 14 T cell receptor beta chains below were found in one sample sequenced in a study of T cells in Graves' hyperthyroidism and ophthalmopathy. TCR beta CDR3 regions were amplified from RNA. The primer set for the first-round RT-PCR of the TCR CDR3 was HTBI. Each CDR3 protein is one row after TCRdb ran MiXCR on the multiplex PCR reads. The repertoire holds approximately 620,000 distinct CDR3 sequences, with about a sixth as singletons. Sequencing input: blood. The receptors originated from a woman in her thirties or forties with Graves' ophthalmopathy.

The chain carries TRBV6-1 and TRBJ2-1; TRBD2 matches at 11 bases. The junction had 7 bases not matched to a gene; V was cut back by 6 bases and J by 6 bases. This CDR3 comprises 15 residues. CDR1 and CDR2 from the germline V gene are MNHNS and SASEGT. In DNA form, the CDR3 reads TGTGCCAGCAGATCCTCTGGGACTAGCGGCAATGAGCAGTTCTTC. This translates into CASRSSGTSGNEQFF.

There are a few counts of this clonotype. The chain couples TRBV28 to TRBJ1-2; D not resolved. V was shortened by 5 bases and J by 0 bases, with 16 bases between the two germline ends. CDR1 is MDHEN, CDR2 SYDVKM, per germline. The CDR3 runs 16 residues. CDR3 bases: TGTGCCAGCAGTCTACTAGTAGGGTTTTCTAACTATGGCTACACCTTC. Its translation is CASSLLVGFSNYGYTF.

The chain joins TRBV10-3 to TRBJ1-2, with D tentatively TRBD1 (5 bases). V lost 0 bases to trimming and J lost 5 bases, with 16 bases between them. The CDR3 spans 16 residues. Germline loops: CDR1 ENHRY, CDR2 SYGVKD. The CDR3 bases are TGTGCCATCAGTGAGTCAGGGACCCCTGGATTATATGGCTACACCTTC. Translating gives CAISESGTPGLYGYTF.

The sample holds one count of this clonotype. The final CDR3 position lacks the conserved phenylalanine or tryptophan, pointing to a likely read error. The chain recombines TRBV27 with TRBJ1-2; no clear D. V lost 2 bases to trimming and J lost 7 bases, with 23 bases between them. Per germline, CDR1 MNHEY and CDR2 SMNVEV (reference sequence). The CDR3 has 17 amino acids. For the CDR3, the DNA is TGTGCCAGCAGTTTAGGGCGTCAGGCGAGCCGTTCCGTTGGCTACACCTCC. It translates to CASSLGRQASRSVGYTS.

This clonotype was detected ten times or more. This chain connects TRBV24-1 to TRBJ2-2; D is undetermined. Deletions cut 5 bases from V and 0 bases from J, with 6 bases between. Germline CDR1 and CDR2: KGHDR and SFDVKD. CDR3 length: 14 amino acids. CDR3 residues: CATSGKTNTGELFF. The CDR3 DNA sequence: TGTGCCACCAGTGGAAAAACGAACACCGGGGAGCTGTTTTTT.

This clonotype was seen ten or more times. The V gene is TRBV20-1, the J gene TRBJ2-5; possibly TRBD2 for D (6 bases). The CDR3 totals 14 residues. The V end was cut by 3 bases, the J end by 5 bases, with 16 bases between. Germline V gene sequence: CDR1 DFQATT, CDR2 SNEGSKA (reference sequence). CDR3 in DNA: TGCAGTGCTAGTGCGTGGGGGGAAGCTGAGACCCAGTACTTC. Amino acids: CSASAWGEAETQYF.

This rearrangement joins TRBV2 to TRBJ2-7; D may be TRBD1 (6 bases). The CDR3 consists of 12 residues. CDR1 is SNHLY and CDR2 is FYNNEI in the germline V gene. With 7 bases removed from V and 6 bases from J, the gap between germline ends came to 13 bases. DNA for the CDR3: TGTGCCAGCACTCCAGGGGTGTCCGAGCAGTACTTC. This gives the protein CASTPGVSEQYF.

This clonotype was observed a handful of times. The genes are TRBV12-3 or TRBV12-4 and TRBJ2-5, with D uncertain. The CDR3 has 12 residues. The V end was cut by 6 bases, the J end by 3 bases, with 8 bases between. The CDR3 DNA reads as TGTGCCAGCAGCCACATTAAAGAGACCCAGTACTTC. It translates to CASSHIKETQYF.

This clonotype was seen only a few times. This chain links TRBV20-1 with TRBJ2-1; no clear D gene. Germline V gives CDR1 DFQATT, CDR2 SNEGSKA (reference sequence). The CDR3 spans 11 residues. The ends were cut back, 7 bases at V and 8 bases at J, with 12 bases in the middle. The CDR3 sequence is CSVWPLYEQFF. The CDR3 region has the DNA TGCAGTGTCTGGCCATTGTATGAGCAGTTCTTC.

There are many counts of this clonotype. The chain uses TRBV28 and TRBJ2-3; a possible D gene is TRBD1 (6 bases). The CDR3 is made up of 13 amino acids. Per germline, CDR1 MDHEN and CDR2 SYDVKM. The V end was cut by 7 bases, the J end by 6 bases, with 14 bases between. The CDR3 here is CASNRRGGDTQYF. CDR3 DNA sequence: TGTGCCAGCAATCGTCGTGGGGGCGATACGCAGTATTTT.

The DNA of the CDR3 is TGTGCCACCAGTGACTCGGGGACAGGCGGCACAGATACGCAGTATTTT. This gives the protein CATSDSGTGGTDTQYF. The chain employs TRBV24-1 and TRBJ2-3; TRBD1 matches 8 bases. Germline values: CDR1 KGHDR, CDR2 SFDVKD. The CDR3 has 16 amino acids. The junction had 6 bases not matched to a gene; V was cut back by 4 bases and J by 1 base.

J is TRBJ2-3 and V is TRBV24-1; weak D call: TRBD1 (6 bases). Trimming removed 4 bases from V and 0 bases from J, with 10 bases in between. Looked up from germline, CDR1 is KGHDR and CDR2 is SFDVKD. This CDR3 comprises 15 residues. CDR3 sequence (DNA): TGTGCCACCAGTGAGGGGGCAGATAGCACAGATACGCAGTATTTT. Translation: CATSEGADSTDTQYF.

This clonotype has ten or more counts. This chain uses TRBV28 with TRBJ2-3; D is tentatively TRBD1 or TRBD2 (6 bases each). V lost 9 bases, J lost 6 bases, and 19 bases lay in between. CDR1 and CDR2 (germline): MDHEN, SYDVKM. This CDR3 region has 14 residues. CDR3 residues: CASEAGGGSDTQYF. CDR3 sequence (DNA): TGTGCCAGTGAAGCAGGAGGGGGTTCGGATACGCAGTATTTT.

This chain connects TRBV10-3 to TRBJ2-5; TRBD1 aligns across 7 bases. The junction had 3 bases not matched to a gene; V was cut back by 5 bases and J by 0 bases. CDR1 ENHRY and CDR2 SYGVKD come from the germline V gene. The CDR3 contains 14 residues. The DNA for the CDR3 is TGTGCCATCAGTTCCGACAGGGACCAAGAGACCCAGTACTTC. Protein sequence: CAISSDRDQETQYF.